Listed below are T cell receptor beta chains from one sample, sequenced in a study of blood T cell repertoires in COVID-19. Assay: immunoSEQ multiplex PCR; the TCRdb copy retains only in-frame clones and omits some. Among tens of thousands of clones listed, 80% to 90% were seen once. Source material: peripheral blood. The origin of the receptors is a man aged 60 to 75 with acute or convalescent COVID-19. The CDR3 runs from the conserved cysteine through the conserved F or W. A D gene is named only where the DNA matches it firmly. Only part of the rows carry a size: once, few, many, or a class if the clone is expanded.

j_call v_call clone_size d_call cdr3_nt cdr3_aa
TRBJ2-1 TRBV30 - TRBD2 TGTGCCTGGAGTGTCCCCTCTCCGGGACTAGCTTGGAATGAGCAGTTCTTC CAWSVPSPGLAWNEQFF
TRBJ2-7 TRBV7-8 once - TGTGCCAGCAGCTCCAATCCAGGGGATTACGAGCAGTACTTC CASSSNPGDYEQYF
TRBJ1-1 TRBV2 - TRBD1 TGTGCCAGCAAATCCGGGACAGGGGCATTGAACACTGAAGCTTTCTTT CASKSGTGALNTEAFF
TRBJ1-2 TRBV28 - - TGTGCCAGCTCTTCGACAGTTACTAACTATGGCTACACCTTC CASSSTVTNYGYTF
TRBJ2-5 TRBV5-6 - TRBD2 TGTGCCAGCAGCATTAGCGGGGGGAAGGAAGAGACCCAGTACTTC CASSISGGKEETQYF
TRBJ2-7 TRBV14 - TRBD1 TGTGCCAGCAGCCTGAAGGGACAGGGAGAGTACGAGCAGTACTTC CASSLKGQGEYEQYF
TRBJ2-3 TRBV11-3 - TRBD1 TGTGCCAGCAGCCCTTCCGATACAGGGGGAATTACATCAGATACGCAGTATTTT CASSPSDTGGITSDTQYF
TRBJ2-3 TRBV4-1 - TRBD1 TGCGCCAGCAGCCAAGGACAGGGCAGGGCGACCACAGATACGCAGTATTTT CASSQGQGRATTDTQYF
TRBJ1-1 TRBV6-1 - - TGTGCCAGCAGTGACCAGGGAATCACTGAAGCTTTCTTT CASSDQGITEAFF
TRBJ1-5 TRBV4-1 once TRBD1 TGCGCCAGCAGCCAAGAGGACAGGGGAAGTCAGCCCCAGCATTTT CASSQEDRGSQPQHF
TRBJ2-5 TRBV6-5 - - TGTGCCAGCAGTTTACAAGAGACCCAGTACTTC CASSLQETQYF
TRBJ2-5 TRBV24-1 - TRBD1 TGTGCCACCAGTGGTTGGACAGGCGATCAAGAGACCCAGTACTTC CATSGWTGDQETQYF
TRBJ2-1 TRBV19 - TRBD2 TGTGCCAGTAGTATAGAATGGACTAGACGCAATGAGCAGTTCTTC CASSIEWTRRNEQFF
TRBJ2-7 TRBV18 - TRBD1 TGTGCCAGCTCCCCCGGGACAGAATACGAGCAGTACTTC CASSPGTEYEQYF
TRBJ1-2 TRBV14 once TRBD1 TGTGCCAGCAGCCAAGAACTAAACAGGGGGCTTGGATATGGCTACACCTTC CASSQELNRGLGYGYTF
TRBJ1-6 TRBV19 - - TGTGCCAGTAATTGGGCGTCGAGTTCACCCCTCCACTTT CASNWASSSPLHF
TRBJ1-4 TRBV27 - TRBD1 TGTGCCAGCAGTTTAACAGGGACAGGGCATCTAAGCGGAAAACTGTTTTTT CASSLTGTGHLSGKLFF
TRBJ1-6 TRBV7-8 - TRBD1 TGTGCCAGCAGCTTACTAGGACAGGGAACTTCACCCCTCCACTTT CASSLLGQGTSPLHF